The 28 T cell receptor beta chains given below trace back to one sample, sequenced in a study of CD8 T cells in ankylosing spondylitis. What these receptors recognize is not known. MiXCR, run by TCRdb on the 5' RACE reads, gives a single entry per CDR3 protein. The data contain some 700,000 distinct CDR3 sequences, around a fifth of them singletons. The study's findings and limits: In ankylosing spondylitis blood, a motif of fewer than 10 highly homologous TCR beta variants appeared characteristic.

The sequencing sample was made of blood, either unsorted or a sorted T cell fraction (not recorded which). The receptor source for this set is a male donor with ankylosing spondylitis.

This clonotype was picked up many times. The chain employs TRBV4-2 and TRBJ1-6; unclear D gene. The CDR3 has 16 residues. The germline V gene has CDR1 LGHNA and CDR2 YNFKEQ. V shed 0 bases and J shed 10 bases, with 16 bases lying between them. In DNA, the CDR3 is TGTGCCAGCAGCCAAGACGGAGCGGCAGCAGCATCACCCCTCCACTTT. Translated, it gives CASSQDGAAAASPLHF.

This clonotype turned up a few times. This chain connects TRBV20-1 to TRBJ2-7; TRBD1 matches 10 bases. CDR3 length: 14 residues. With 6 bases clipped from V and 3 bases from J, the junction kept 8 bases outside the gene matches. CDR1 and CDR2 from the germline V gene are DFQATT and SNEGSKA (reference sequence). CDR3 DNA: TGCAGTGCCCGGGGCGGACAGGGGGTCTACGAGCAGTACTTC. Translation: CSARGGQGVYEQYF.

In this sample, this clonotype turned up a few times. This sequence joins TRBV20-1 and TRBJ2-1; perhaps TRBD2 as D (6 bases). Germline V lookup: CDR1 DFQATT, CDR2 SNEGSKA (reference sequence). This CDR3 comprises 12 residues. The V end lost 8 bases, the J end lost 6 bases, and 14 bases lay between the germline ends. DNA of the CDR3: TGCAGTCCGGGACCGGAGGGCAATGAGCAGTTCTTC. It yields the protein CSPGPEGNEQFF.

The chain uses TRBV5-6 and TRBJ2-3; tentatively, D is TRBD1 (5 bases). Germline V gene lookup returns CDR1 SGHDT and CDR2 YYEEEE. The CDR3 is 14 amino acids. V gave up 5 bases and J gave up 2 bases, with 12 bases separating them. DNA for the CDR3: TGTGCCAGCAGAGGGCGAGGACACACAGATACGCAGTATTTT. This encodes CASRGRGHTDTQYF.

This clonotype was seen a few times. The chain employs TRBV12-3 or TRBV12-4 and TRBJ2-1; 9 positions agree with TRBD2. This CDR3 comprises 16 residues. With V trimmed by 8 bases and J by 6 bases, 14 bases remained unmatched. CDR3 bases: TGTGCCAGCCGGCTAGCGGGACGAAGCCGGATCAATGAGCAGTTCTTC. Protein sequence: CASRLAGRSRINEQFF.

This clonotype was observed a handful of times. The chain recombines TRBV6-1 with TRBJ2-7; a possible D gene is TRBD1 (5 bases). This CDR3 has 14 amino acids. Germline-derived CDR1 and CDR2 are MNHNS and SASEGT. V was trimmed by 6 bases and J by 0 bases, leaving 12 bases between them. In DNA, the CDR3 is TGTGCCAGCAGAGATCAGGGAAGCTCCTACGAGCAGTACTTC. Translation gives CASRDQGSSYEQYF.

The chain is built from TRBV12-3 or TRBV12-4 and TRBJ1-2; 7 bases align to TRBD1. The CDR3 spans 17 residues. J gave up 4 bases and V 7 bases, and 18 bases lay outside the gene matches. Written as DNA, the CDR3 is TGTGCCAGCACTAAAGGACAGGTCCAACTTGGAACCTATGGCTACACCTTC. It yields the protein CASTKGQVQLGTYGYTF.

The V and J genes are TRBV12-3 or TRBV12-4 and TRBJ2-1; D may be TRBD1 (6 bases). This CDR3 has 15 amino acids. Trimming stripped 3 bases from V and 10 bases from J, with 19 bases between. CDR3 in DNA: TGTGCCAGCAGTTTCCGTGGGGGCACACGTGAGGAGCAGTTCTTC. Translating gives CASSFRGGTREEQFF.

Comment on this clonotype: An end of the junction differs from the germline gene, which may be a read error. J is TRBJ2-1 and V is TRBV28, with TRBD1 matching 10 bases. CDR1 is MDHEN, CDR2 SYDVKM, per germline. The CDR3 contains 15 residues. The CDR3 DNA reads TGTGCCAGCCGTTTGGGGGACAGGGGACGGGATGAGCAGTTCTTC. This encodes CASRLGDRGRDEQFF.

The chain uses TRBV4-2 and TRBJ2-1; D remains unclear. The CDR3 length is 12 residues. V lost 0 bases to trimming and J lost 9 bases, with 6 bases between them. CDR1 and CDR2 (germline): LGHNA, YNFKEQ. In DNA form, the CDR3 reads TGTGCCAGCAGCCAAGATCAGTTTGAGCAGTTCTTC. It translates to CASSQDQFEQFF.

This sequence joins TRBV12-3 or TRBV12-4 and TRBJ2-3; D could derive from TRBD1 or TRBD2 (6 bases each). The CDR3 consists of 16 residues. The V gene lost 5 bases and the J gene lost 1 base, with 16 bases spanning the gap. The CDR3 is CASSDPRGVGTDTQYF. The CDR3 region has the DNA TGTGCCAGCAGTGACCCGAGGGGGGTGGGCACAGATACGCAGTATTTT.

The chain couples TRBV4-3 to TRBJ2-2; a weak D match, TRBD1 (5 bases). Trimming took off 0 bases at V and 6 bases at J, with 11 bases between the two ends. CDR3 length: 15 residues. Germline V gives CDR1 LGHNA, CDR2 YSLEER. Here the CDR3 reads CASSQEQGWPGELFF. As DNA, the CDR3 is TGCGCCAGCAGCCAAGAGCAGGGTTGGCCCGGGGAGCTGTTTTTT.

V is TRBV7-2 and J is TRBJ2-1; possible D gene TRBD2, 6 bases. The germline V gene has CDR1 SGHTA and CDR2 FQGNSA. The CDR3 contains 16 residues. The ends were cut back, 2 bases at V and 10 bases at J, with 21 bases in the middle. The CDR3 sequence is CASSLRTTGWIPEQFF. CDR3 DNA sequence: TGTGCCAGCAGCTTAAGGACTACAGGTTGGATCCCCGAGCAGTTCTTC.

The table lists this clonotype with a count of one. The V call is TRBV9, the J call TRBJ2-7; 7 bases are a match to TRBD1. With V trimmed by 4 bases and J by 4 bases, 5 bases remained unmatched. Germline V lookup: CDR1 SGDLS, CDR2 YYNGEE. The length of the CDR3 is 13 residues. The CDR3 DNA follows: TGTGCCAGCAGCCCCGACAGGGAGTACGAGCAGTACTTC. Protein product: CASSPDREYEQYF. The variable domain in full, with the rest retrieved from reference TRBV9 and TRBJ2-7, is DSGVTQTPKHLITATGQRVTLRCSPRSGDLSVYWYQQSLDQGLQFLIQYYNGEERAKGNILERFSAQQFPDLHSELNLSSLELGDSALYFCASSPDREYEQYFGPGTRLTVT.

J is TRBJ1-1 and V is TRBV11-2, with D unclear. V was pared by 3 bases and J by 11 bases, with 10 bases between. This CDR3 region has 11 residues. Germline CDR1 SGHAT, CDR2 FQNNGV. CDR3 residues: CASSLMVQAFF. CDR3 nucleotides: TGTGCCAGCAGCTTGATGGTCCAGGCTTTCTTT.

The chain has TRBV3-1 and TRBJ2-3, with 8 bases aligning to TRBD2. Germline V CDR1 and CDR2: LGHDT, YNNKEL (reference sequence). The CDR3 totals 19 residues. Trimming at V came to 4 bases and at J to 5 bases, leaving 20 bases not matched to a gene. CDR3 sequence: CASSPTTPFGAGEGDTQYF. The CDR3, as DNA: TGTGCCAGCAGCCCTACGACTCCGTTCGGAGCGGGAGAGGGAGATACGCAGTATTTT.

This chain connects TRBV20-1 to TRBJ2-1, with 8 nucleotides matching TRBD2. Germline V gives CDR1 DFQATT, CDR2 SNEGSKA (reference sequence). Trimming at V came to 5 bases and at J to 0 bases, leaving 3 bases not matched to a gene. The CDR3 is 14 amino acids. The DNA for the CDR3 is TGCAGTGCTTGGGCGGGGGGCTCCTACAATGAGCAGTTCTTC. The encoded protein is CSAWAGGSYNEQFF.

This clonotype turned up a few times. The chain carries TRBV4-3 and TRBJ2-7, with 9 nucleotides matching TRBD1. This CDR3 has 15 residues. V dropped 3 bases and J dropped 3; count of bases not matched to a gene: 6. Per germline, CDR1 LGHNA and CDR2 YSLEER. As DNA, the CDR3 is TGCGCCAGCAGCCAGCACAGGGGGCCCAACTACGAGCAGTACTTC. Residues: CASSQHRGPNYEQYF.

This clonotype came up a few times. V and J are TRBV12-3 or TRBV12-4 and TRBJ1-1; no clear D gene. This CDR3 is 16 amino acids long. V was cut by 3 bases and J by 5 bases, with 19 bases left in between. The CDR3 region is CASSFPAGGLRTEAFF. The DNA of the CDR3 is TGTGCCAGCAGTTTCCCGGCGGGCGGGTTACGGACTGAAGCTTTCTTT.

This clonotype was picked up a small number of times. This sequence joins TRBV12-3 or TRBV12-4 and TRBJ1-5; maybe TRBD1 (5 bases). Trimming cost V 3 bases and J 3 bases, with 12 bases left between them. The CDR3 contains 15 residues. Here the CDR3 reads CASSFRGIPNQPQHF. CDR3 nucleotide sequence: TGTGCCAGCAGTTTCCGGGGGATCCCCAATCAGCCCCAGCATTTT.

This clonotype was counted only a few times. The genes are TRBV20-1 and TRBJ2-2, with 16 bases fitting TRBD2. The germline CDR1 and CDR2 sequences are DFQATT and SNEGSKA (reference sequence). This CDR3 is 16 amino acids long. Losses at the gene ends were 0 bases for V and 7 bases for J; bases not matched to a gene: 2. The CDR3 DNA sequence: TGCAGTGCTAGAGAGGGACTAGCGGGGGGGTTCGGGGAGCTGTTTTTT. It specifies CSAREGLAGGFGELFF.

This clonotype was seen only a few times. The CDR3 DNA is TGCGCCAGCCGACGGACACAAGATACGCAGTATTTT. Amino acids: CASRRTQDTQYF. J is TRBJ2-3 and V is TRBV5-1, with D perhaps matching TRBD1 (5 bases). V was pared by 7 bases and J by 5 bases, with 11 bases between. The CDR3 is 12 amino acids. Germline CDR1 reads SGHRS; CDR2 reads YFSETQ.

This clonotype was observed a few times. This chain connects TRBV29-1 to TRBJ2-2; no firm D call. The V end lost 3 bases, the J end lost 6 bases, and 11 bases lay between the germline ends. Looked up from germline, CDR1 is SQVTM and CDR2 is ANQGSEA. The CDR3 extends over 13 amino acids. This CDR3 reads CSVETNFPGELFF. The DNA for the CDR3 is TGCAGCGTTGAGACAAACTTTCCCGGGGAGCTGTTTTTT.

Ten or more counts support this clonotype. The chain joins TRBV10-3 to TRBJ2-2; no clear D. Germline CDR1 is ENHRY and CDR2 is SYGVKD. Trimming stripped 3 bases from V and 6 bases from J, with 5 bases between. CDR3 length equals 12 residues. CDR3 in amino acids: CAISDGAGELFF. The DNA of the CDR3 is TGTGCCATCAGTGACGGCGCCGGGGAGCTGTTTTTT.

CDR3 sequence (DNA): TGTGCCTGGAATCGGGCAGTCCAAGAGACCCAGTACTTC. Translating it yields CAWNRAVQETQYF. The V gene is TRBV30, the J gene TRBJ2-5; unclear D gene. The CDR3 runs 13 residues. Germline assignment: CDR1 GTSNPN and CDR2 SVGIG (reference sequence). Trimming took off 4 bases at V and 1 base at J, with 10 bases between the two ends.

This clonotype was recorded a few times. The V call is TRBV5-1, the J call TRBJ1-6, with D tentatively TRBD1 (5 bases). This CDR3 is built from 13 residues. CDR1 SGHRS and CDR2 YFSETQ come from the germline V gene. V was shortened by 4 bases and J by 8 bases, with 10 bases between the two germline ends. CDR3 sequence (DNA): TGCGCCAGCAGCACGTCGGGGGATTCACCCCTCCACTTT. Its protein product is CASSTSGDSPLHF. The full variable domain, its missing parts supplied by reference TRBV5-1 and TRBJ1-6, is KAGVTQTPRYLIKTRGQQVTLSCSPISGHRSVSWYQQTPGQGLQFLFEYFSETQRNKGNFPGRFSGRQFSNSRSEMNVSTLELGDSALYLCASSTSGDSPLHFGNGTRLTVT.

The sample holds a few counts of this clonotype. The chain employs TRBV7-8 and TRBJ2-7, with D unclear. Trimming removed 2 bases at V and 3 bases at J, with 8 bases between. Germline-derived CDR1 and CDR2 are SGHVS and FQNEAQ. The CDR3 is 13 residues long. As DNA, the CDR3 is TGTGCCAGCAGCTTAATAGCCAACTACGAGCAGTACTTC. This sequence encodes CASSLIANYEQYF.

V usage is TRBV29-1 and J usage is TRBJ2-7; D remains unclear. Germline CDR1 SQVTM, CDR2 ANQGSEA. V lost 5 bases and J 2 bases, leaving 13 bases between the germline ends. The CDR3 has 13 residues. CDR3 region: CSVLVLPAYEQYF. The CDR3 coding sequence is TGCAGCGTTTTAGTATTACCCGCCTACGAGCAGTACTTC.